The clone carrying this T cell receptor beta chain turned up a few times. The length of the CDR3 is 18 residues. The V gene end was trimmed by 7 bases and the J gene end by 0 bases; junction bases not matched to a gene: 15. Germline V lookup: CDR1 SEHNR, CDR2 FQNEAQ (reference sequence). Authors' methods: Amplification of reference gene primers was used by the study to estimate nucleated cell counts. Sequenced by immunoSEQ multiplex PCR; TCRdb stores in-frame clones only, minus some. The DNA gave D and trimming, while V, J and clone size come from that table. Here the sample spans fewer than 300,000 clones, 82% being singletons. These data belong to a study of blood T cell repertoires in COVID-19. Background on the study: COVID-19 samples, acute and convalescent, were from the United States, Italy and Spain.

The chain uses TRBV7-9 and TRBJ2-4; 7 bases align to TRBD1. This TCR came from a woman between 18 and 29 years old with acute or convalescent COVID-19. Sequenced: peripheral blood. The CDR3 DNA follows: TGTGCCAGCACCCCCCTGGACAGGCCACCCATAGCCAAAAACATTCAGTACTTC. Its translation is CASTPLDRPPIAKNIQYF.